This entry lists 22 T cell receptor beta chains sequenced from one sample in a study of blood T cell repertoires in COVID-19 (TCRdb year 2020). The library was made by the immunoSEQ multiplex PCR assay. TCRdb provides this immuneACCESS table in a form limited to in-frame rearrangements. Some clones are lacking; in checked studies, under half of them reflect an unresolved V gene, and why the rest are absent is not known. The sample table records 250,000 to 400,000 clones; 75% to 90% of these occur just once. The ten largest clonotypes hold 2.9% of the sample. Sequences were obtained from peripheral blood. Source of these receptors: a woman in her thirties with COVID-19, enrolled during active disease.

The chain combines TRBV6-5 with TRBJ2-2; 7 nucleotides agree with TRBD1. CDR3 size: 15 residues. Germline V gene data show CDR1 as MNHEY and CDR2 as SVGAGI. Trimming removed 4 bases from V and 1 base from J; junction bases left unmatched: 3. The CDR3 nucleotides are TGTGCCAGCAGTTTTGGGACAGAGAACACCGGGGAGCTGTTTTTT. Translation gives CASSFGTENTGELFF.

The chain links TRBV2 to TRBJ2-3, with unresolved D. This CDR3 has 12 residues. The germline V gene has CDR1 SNHLY and CDR2 FYNNEI. Trimming pared 2 bases from V and 8 bases from J, leaving 8 bases between. The CDR3 reads CASSEPSSTQYF. The CDR3 DNA sequence: TGTGCCAGCAGTGAACCGAGTTCTACGCAGTATTTT. Based on the CDR3 plus reference TRBV2 and TRBJ2-3, the full variable domain is EPEVTQTPSHQVTQMGQEVILRCVPISNHLYFYWYRQILGQKVEFLVSFYNNEISEKSEIFDDQFSVERPDGSNFTLKIRSTKLEDSAMYFCASSEPSSTQYFGPGTRLTVL.

CDR3 DNA sequence: TGTGCCAGCTCATCCCTACCGGGACAGGCGAACACTGAAGCTTTCTTT. Its protein is CASSSLPGQANTEAFF. This chain uses TRBV18 with TRBJ1-1, with 8 bases fitting TRBD1. Germline values: CDR1 KGHSH, CDR2 LQKENI. With V trimmed by 5 bases and J by 1 base, 9 bases remained unmatched. The length of the CDR3 is 16 residues. Full variable domain (missing parts from reference TRBV18 and TRBJ1-1): NAGVMQNPRHLVRRRGQEARLRCSPMKGHSHVYWYRQLPEEGLKFMVYLQKENIIDESGMPKERFSAEFPKEGPSILRIQQVVRGDSAAYFCASSSLPGQANTEAFFGQGTRLTVV.

The chain joins TRBV5-1 to TRBJ2-2; TRBD2 agrees at 8 bases. Germline V gene sequence: CDR1 SGHRS, CDR2 YFSETQ. J gave up 5 bases and V 4 bases, and 7 bases lay outside the gene matches. This CDR3 has 15 residues. The CDR3 region has the DNA TGCGCCAGCAGCAGGACTAGCCCTCATACCGGGGAGCTGTTTTTT. This gives the protein CASSRTSPHTGELFF.

The CDR3 DNA is TGTGCCAGCAGTTTATGGGGCGGGAAAATTAATTCACCCCTCCACTTT. This encodes CASSLWGGKINSPLHF. The gene calls are TRBV28 and TRBJ1-6, with no clear D. Germline lookup yields CDR1 MDHEN and CDR2 SYDVKM. This CDR3 is built from 16 residues. Trimming took 0 bases from V and 6 from J, leaving 12 bases between them.

This chain connects TRBV4-2 to TRBJ2-1, with D possibly matching TRBD2 (8 bases). There are 17 residues in the CDR3. The germline gives CDR1 LGHNA, CDR2 YNFKEQ. The V end lost 4 bases, the J end lost 7 bases, and 23 bases lay between the germline ends. The CDR3 here is CASSRESGGLGRNEQFF. The CDR3, as DNA: TGTGCCAGCAGCCGAGAATCAGGGGGACTAGGGAGGAATGAGCAGTTCTTC.

The gene calls are TRBV30 and TRBJ1-2; no definite D call. CDR1 GTSNPN and CDR2 SVGIG come from the germline V gene (reference sequence). V was clipped by 2 bases and J by 5 bases, with 18 bases between them. CDR3 length: 15 amino acids. CDR3 region: CAWSILAQTRYGYTF. DNA of the CDR3: TGTGCCTGGAGTATCTTAGCCCAGACTCGGTATGGCTACACCTTC.

The chain joins TRBV18 to TRBJ1-2, with 9 positions matching TRBD1. The CDR3 has 19 residues. Germline V gives CDR1 KGHSH, CDR2 LQKENI. Trimming at V came to 1 base and at J to 0 bases, leaving 12 bases not matched to a gene. The CDR3 region has the DNA TGTGCCAGCTCACCACAAGGACCGACCGGGACAGGGCCTAACTATGGCTACACCTTC. Translating it yields CASSPQGPTGTGPNYGYTF.

The CDR3 here is CAISESAGAGNTIYF. For the CDR3, the DNA is TGTGCCATCAGTGAGTCAGCGGGGGCTGGAAACACCATATATTTT. This chain joins TRBV10-3 and TRBJ1-3; D perhaps matches TRBD1 (5 bases). V shed 0 bases and J shed 2 bases, with 8 bases lying between them. This CDR3 is 15 amino acids long. Germline V gene lookup returns CDR1 ENHRY and CDR2 SYGVKD.

The V call is TRBV11-2, the J call TRBJ1-4; possible D gene TRBD1, 5 bases. CDR3 length: 16 residues. The V gene lost 5 bases and the J gene lost 4 bases, with 17 bases spanning the gap. The germline V gene has CDR1 SGHAT and CDR2 FQNNGV. CDR3 sequence (DNA): TGTGCCAGCAGCCATCACTCGGGACTCATTAATGAAAAACTGTTTTTT. As protein: CASSHHSGLINEKLFF. The variable domain in full, completed from reference TRBV11-2 and TRBJ1-4, reads EAGVAQSPRYKIIEKRQSVAFWCNPISGHATLYWYQQILGQGPKLLIQFQNNGVVDDSQLPKDRFSAERLKGVDSTLKIQPAKLEDSAVYLCASSHHSGLINEKLFFGSGTQLSVL.

The chain employs TRBV19 and TRBJ2-1; 9 nucleotides align to TRBD1. CDR3 length: 13 residues. The germline V gene has CDR1 LNHDA and CDR2 SQIVND (reference sequence). With V trimmed by 8 bases and J by 10 bases, 9 bases remained unmatched. The CDR3 nucleotides read TGTGCCAGTTCCCGGGACAGGGACGGCGAGCAGTTCTTC. Its protein product is CASSRDRDGEQFF.

Turning to this clone: Different DNA sequences within this sample yield the same CDR3. The chain uses TRBV28 and TRBJ2-7; the match to TRBD1 covers 10 bases. The J segment lost 2 bases and the V segment lost 6 bases, leaving 7 bases of the junction unmatched. The germline V gene encodes CDR1 MDHEN and CDR2 SYDVKM. The CDR3 loop spans 15 amino acids. CDR3: CASSLPGQGTYEQYF. Written as DNA, the CDR3 is TGTGCCAGCAGCCTTCCGGGACAGGGGACCTACGAGCAGTACTTC.

The CDR3 protein is CAWSVLGTGNEQYF. In DNA form, the CDR3 reads TGTGCCTGGAGTGTACTAGGGACAGGGAACGAGCAGTACTTC. V usage is TRBV30 and J usage is TRBJ2-7, with TRBD1 matching over 9 bases. CDR1 and CDR2 (germline): GTSNPN, SVGIG (reference sequence). The J segment lost 5 bases and the V segment lost 0 bases, leaving 5 bases of the junction unmatched. The CDR3 has 14 residues.

The chain carries TRBV5-1 and TRBJ1-2; TRBD1 aligns across 8 bases. With 0 bases clipped from V and 4 bases from J, the junction kept 5 bases outside the gene matches. Per the germline V gene, CDR1 is SGHRS and CDR2 is YFSETQ. The CDR3 runs 15 residues. The CDR3: CASSLGQGLTYGYTF. CDR3 in DNA: TGCGCCAGCAGCTTGGGACAGGGGCTTACCTATGGCTACACCTTC.

On this clone: Other DNA sequences of this sample code for an identical CDR3. The chain joins TRBV5-4 to TRBJ2-1, with TRBD2 matching over 16 bases. After removal of 0 bases from V and 7 bases from J, the junction contained 1 base not matched to a gene. The CDR3 contains 16 residues. Germline V lookup: CDR1 SGHNT, CDR2 YYREEE (reference sequence). The chain's CDR3 is CASSLGGLAGGNEQFF. In nucleotides, the CDR3 is TGTGCCAGCAGCTTGGGGGGACTAGCGGGAGGGAATGAGCAGTTCTTC.

The gene calls are TRBV27 and TRBJ1-5; 10 bases agree with TRBD1. CDR1 is MNHEY and CDR2 is SMNVEV in the germline V gene (reference sequence). This CDR3 is 15 amino acids long. The junction had 5 bases not matched to a gene; V was cut back by 3 bases and J by 6 bases. The CDR3 spells CASSFSRDRGQPQHF. The CDR3 coding sequence is TGTGCCAGCAGTTTTTCCCGGGACAGGGGTCAGCCCCAGCATTTT.

The J gene is TRBJ1-4, the V gene TRBV18; D is undetermined. Germline values: CDR1 KGHSH, CDR2 LQKENI. V gave up 3 bases and J gave up 4 bases, with 9 bases separating them. The CDR3 runs 14 residues. The CDR3 nucleotides are TGTGCCAGCTCACCTTACAATGGTAATGAAAAACTGTTTTTT. It codes for CASSPYNGNEKLFF. Filled out from reference TRBV18 and TRBJ1-4, the complete variable domain reads NAGVMQNPRHLVRRRGQEARLRCSPMKGHSHVYWYRQLPEEGLKFMVYLQKENIIDESGMPKERFSAEFPKEGPSILRIQQVVRGDSAAYFCASSPYNGNEKLFFGSGTQLSVL.

The V gene is TRBV5-5, the J gene TRBJ2-1; possibly TRBD1 for D (5 bases). Trimming took off 0 bases at V and 4 bases at J, with 20 bases between the two ends. Germline values: CDR1 SGHKS, CDR2 YYEKEE (reference sequence). The CDR3 totals 18 residues. This chain's CDR3 is CASSLGDEGAFDYNEQFF. CDR3 nucleotides: TGTGCCAGCAGCTTGGGAGATGAAGGGGCCTTCGATTACAATGAGCAGTTCTTC.

This chain joins TRBV7-6 and TRBJ1-1, with 9 bases fitting TRBD1. The CDR3 has 14 amino acids. With 5 bases clipped from V and 3 bases from J, the junction kept 4 bases outside the gene matches. The germline V gene has CDR1 SGHVS and CDR2 FNYEAQ. CDR3 nucleotides: TGTGCCAGCAGCACAGGGGGCAGGTACACTGAAGCTTTCTTT. It codes for CASSTGGRYTEAFF.

CDR3 loop: CASSPLDSSTDTQYF. The CDR3 bases are TGTGCCAGCAGCCCGCTCGACAGTAGCACAGATACGCAGTATTTT. The chain uses TRBV7-9 and TRBJ2-3; possible D gene TRBD1, 5 bases. Trimming left V 5 bases short and J 0 bases short, with 12 bases between. This CDR3 spans 15 amino acids. The germline CDR1 and CDR2 sequences are SEHNR and FQNEAQ (reference sequence).

The V and J genes are TRBV6-5 and TRBJ2-7; 9 nucleotides match TRBD2. J was trimmed by 3 bases and V by 2 bases; bases with no gene match: 5. There are 15 residues in the CDR3. The germline CDR1 and CDR2 sequences are MNHEY and SVGAGI. The chain's CDR3 is CASSYGGGVGYEQYF. As DNA, the CDR3 is TGTGCCAGCAGTTACGGCGGGGGGGTGGGCTACGAGCAGTACTTC.

The rearrangement uses TRBV6-5 and TRBJ2-7, with a tentative D call TRBD1 (5 bases). V dropped 7 bases and J dropped 3 bases, with 13 bases sitting between them. This CDR3 region has 13 residues. In germline, CDR1 is MNHEY, CDR2 SVGAGI. In DNA form, the CDR3 reads TGTGCCAGCACCCGACAGATTGGCTACGAGCAGTACTTC. This gives the protein CASTRQIGYEQYF.